These 31 T cell receptor beta chains were sequenced from one sample in a study of OX40 agonist ivuxolimab in advanced cancers. The data were produced by immunoSEQ multiplex PCR, yet TCRdb's version contains in-frame clones alone and is incomplete. The sample lists tens of thousands of clones, 80% to 90% occurring once. This specimen consisted of CD4+ or CD8+ T cells sorted from blood, obtained in a trial of the OX40 agonist ivuxolimab. These receptors were collected from an adult with an advanced solid tumor such as melanoma, head and neck, liver or kidney cancer.

The chain carries TRBV28 and TRBJ2-5; D gene uncertain. The CDR3 spans 12 residues. V gave up 2 bases and J gave up 4 bases, with 5 bases separating them. Germline CDR1 and CDR2: MDHEN and SYDVKM. CDR3: CASSLISETQYF. CDR3 coding DNA: TGTGCCAGCAGTTTAATATCAGAGACCCAGTACTTC. Full variable domain (remainder filled in from reference TRBV28 and TRBJ2-5): DVKVTQSSRYLVKRTGEKVFLECVQDMDHENMFWYRQDPGLGLRLIYFSYDVKMKEKGDIPEGYSVSREKKERFSLILESASTNQTSMYLCASSLISETQYFGPGTRLLVL.

This rearrangement joins TRBV30 to TRBJ2-3, with 9 bases that match TRBD1. Germline V gene data show CDR1 as GTSNPN and CDR2 as SVGIG (reference sequence). The CDR3 contains 14 residues. V was pared by 2 bases and J by 6 bases, with 6 bases of the junction left unmatched. The CDR3 region is CAWSRDRASDTQYF. CDR3 nucleotide sequence: TGTGCCTGGAGTCGGGACAGGGCATCGGATACGCAGTATTTT.

The chain employs TRBV7-2 and TRBJ1-5; D possibly corresponds to TRBD1 (6 bases). CDR1 and CDR2 from the germline V gene are SGHTA and FQGNSA. Between the trimmed V and J ends, which lost 3 bases and 7 bases, there was a span of 22 bases. CDR3 length: 17 residues. The CDR3 bases are TGTGCCAGCAGCTTCGACTGGACAGCCCCCGGGGGGCAGCCCCAGCATTTT. Amino acids: CASSFDWTAPGGQPQHF.

CDR3 bases: TGTGCCAGCAGCGTAGGGGGCATTTGGGGGACAGAAAACATTCAGTACTTC. This encodes CASSVGGIWGTENIQYF. The genes are TRBV9 and TRBJ2-4; 7 bases are a match to TRBD1. The CDR3 has 17 amino acids. V shed 0 bases and J 5 bases; nucleotides not matched to a gene: 11. From germline, CDR1 is SGDLS and CDR2 YYNGEE. Full variable domain (rest looked up from reference TRBV9 and TRBJ2-4): DSGVTQTPKHLITATGQRVTLRCSPRSGDLSVYWYQQSLDQGLQFLIQYYNGEERAKGNILERFSAQQFPDLHSELNLSSLELGDSALYFCASSVGGIWGTENIQYFGAGTRLSVL.

The genes are TRBV11-2 and TRBJ2-1; maybe TRBD2 (6 bases). The CDR3 is 13 amino acids. V lost 3 bases and J 9 bases, leaving 12 bases between the germline ends. Germline assignment: CDR1 SGHAT and CDR2 FQNNGV. The CDR3: CASSLLVAAEQFF. The CDR3 region has the DNA TGTGCCAGCAGCTTGTTAGTAGCGGCTGAGCAGTTCTTC.

The V and J genes are TRBV7-8 and TRBJ1-4; the match to TRBD1 covers 8 bases. V lost 6 bases to trimming and J lost 3 bases; unmatched junction nucleotides: 6. Germline V gene data show CDR1 as SGHVS and CDR2 as FQNEAQ. There are 15 residues in the CDR3. The CDR3 region has the DNA TGTGCCAGCAGAACCGACAGGGGTCCTAATGAAAAACTGTTTTTT. This gives the protein CASRTDRGPNEKLFF.

V usage is TRBV18 and J usage is TRBJ1-1; D remains unclear. Trimming pared 4 bases from V and 2 bases from J, leaving 11 bases between. The CDR3 sequence is 14 residues long. CDR1 and CDR2 (germline): KGHSH, LQKENI. In DNA form, the CDR3 reads TGTGCCAGCTCACTTCCCGCGGTAAACACTGAAGCTTTCTTT. It codes for CASSLPAVNTEAFF.

The V gene is TRBV7-3, the J gene TRBJ2-3, with 10 bases that match TRBD2. J lost 1 base, V lost 4 bases, and 8 bases had no gene match. CDR3 length: 17 residues. CDR1 is SGHTA and CDR2 is FQGTGA in the germline V gene. CDR3 DNA: TGTGCCAGCAGCTCGGGCACCGGACTAGCGGGCACAGATACGCAGTATTTT. It encodes CASSSGTGLAGTDTQYF.

This clone was found once. CDR3 sequence reads: CASSLYGSSLGTDTQYF. The CDR3 region has the DNA TGTGCCAGCAGCCTGTACGGGAGCTCGCTGGGCACAGATACGCAGTATTTT. The chain carries TRBV9 and TRBJ2-3; TRBD2 is a possible D gene (6 bases). The CDR3 is made up of 17 amino acids. The V end was cut by 4 bases, the J end by 1 base, with 19 bases between. CDR1 and CDR2 (germline): SGDLS, YYNGEE.

This chain's CDR3 is CASSSIAYDNEQFF. CDR3 in DNA: TGTGCCAGTAGTTCGATAGCGTACGACAATGAGCAGTTCTTC. The rearrangement links TRBV19 to TRBJ2-1; TRBD2 might be the D (5 bases). CDR3 length: 14 amino acids. Looked up from germline, CDR1 is LNHDA and CDR2 is SQIVND (reference sequence). Trimming took off 5 bases at V and 5 bases at J, with 13 bases between the two ends.

The CDR3 region is CASSGSGPKETQYF. CDR3 sequence (DNA): TGTGCCAGCAGCGGGTCGGGCCCTAAAGAGACCCAGTACTTC. The chain employs TRBV9 and TRBJ2-5; D is uncertain. CDR3 length: 14 residues. V shed 3 bases and J shed 3 bases, with 12 bases lying between them. Germline CDR1 is SGDLS and CDR2 is YYNGEE.

The V call is TRBV21-1, the J call TRBJ2-2; the table's D call TRBD2 went unverified against the DNA. TRBV21-1 is an annotated pseudogene. There are 15 residues in the CDR3. CDR3 DNA: TGTGCCAGCAGAACCGGACTGACGAACACCGGGGAGCTGTTTTTT. As protein: CASRTGLTNTGELFF.

On this clone: Other DNA sequences in the same sample also yield this CDR3. The chain links TRBV4-2 to TRBJ2-2; no firm D call. Per germline, CDR1 LGHNA and CDR2 YNFKEQ. This CDR3 spans 15 amino acids. V gave up 0 bases and J gave up 0 bases, with 5 bases separating them. The DNA for the CDR3 is TGTGCCAGCAGCCAAGATGGGCCGAACACCGGGGAGCTGTTTTTT. Amino acid sequence: CASSQDGPNTGELFF.

V and J are TRBV13 and TRBJ1-3; D possibly corresponds to TRBD1 (6 bases). The CDR3 runs 14 residues. Germline V lookup: CDR1 PRHDT, CDR2 FYEKMQ (reference sequence). V was pared by 4 bases and J by 0 bases, with 7 bases between. CDR3 residues: CASSSDSSGNTIYF. The CDR3 DNA reads as TGTGCCAGCAGCTCGGACAGCTCTGGAAACACCATATATTTT.

The J gene is TRBJ2-5, the V gene TRBV13, with D possibly matching TRBD2 (6 bases). Germline-derived CDR1 and CDR2 are PRHDT and FYEKMQ (reference sequence). The CDR3 sequence is 14 residues long. Trimming took off 4 bases at V and 0 bases at J, with 9 bases between the two ends. The CDR3 is CASSSAGYQETQYF. CDR3 in DNA: TGTGCCAGCAGCTCGGCGGGGTACCAAGAGACCCAGTACTTC. The full variable domain, with the rest looked up from reference TRBV13 and TRBJ2-5, is AAGVIQSPRHLIKEKRETATLKCYPIPRHDTVYWYQQGPGQDPQFLISFYEKMQSDKGSIPDRFSAQQFSDYHSELNMSSLELGDSALYFCASSSAGYQETQYFGPGTRLLVL.

This chain uses TRBV2 with TRBJ1-5, with 7 positions matching TRBD1. The CDR3 contains 15 residues. CDR1 SNHLY and CDR2 FYNNEI come from the germline V gene. J was trimmed by 2 bases and V by 6 bases; bases with no gene match: 7. The CDR3 sequence is CASRVTGLGNQPQHF. The DNA of the CDR3 is TGTGCCAGCAGAGTGACAGGGTTGGGCAATCAGCCCCAGCATTTT.

The J gene is TRBJ2-7, the V gene TRBV11-2; no definite D call. Between the trimmed V and J ends, which lost 1 base and 2 bases, there was a span of 3 bases. There are 12 residues in the CDR3. The germline V gene has CDR1 SGHAT and CDR2 FQNNGV. This CDR3 is CASSLVTYEQYF. The CDR3 DNA follows: TGTGCCAGCAGCTTAGTAACCTACGAGCAGTACTTC.

The CDR3 DNA follows: TGTGCCACCAGCAGGGGACGTTTTTATAATGAGCAGTTCTTC. Translation: CATSRGRFYNEQFF. The chain carries TRBV15 and TRBJ2-1, with D possibly being TRBD1 or TRBD2 (5 bases each). The germline CDR1 and CDR2 sequences are LNHNV and YYDKDF (reference sequence). CDR3 length: 14 residues. The ends were cut back, 3 bases at V and 7 bases at J, with 13 bases in the middle.

V usage is TRBV28 and J usage is TRBJ2-1, with 10 bases matching TRBD2. CDR3 length: 15 residues. The J segment lost 6 bases and the V segment lost 5 bases, leaving 7 bases of the junction unmatched. Germline-derived CDR1 and CDR2 are MDHEN and SYDVKM. CDR3 DNA: TGTGCCAGCAGTCCAACTAGCGGGATTCCCAATGAGCAGTTCTTC. Its translation: CASSPTSGIPNEQFF.

The genes are TRBV9 and TRBJ2-2; D is unresolved. Germline V lookup: CDR1 SGDLS, CDR2 YYNGEE. This CDR3 is built from 13 residues. V gave up 4 bases and J gave up 0 bases, with 4 bases separating them. The CDR3 region has the DNA TGTGCCAGCAGCACCTCGAACACCGGGGAGCTGTTTTTT. Encoded protein: CASSTSNTGELFF.

The rearrangement links TRBV6-1 to TRBJ1-1; 8 nucleotides match TRBD1. The trim removed 6 bases at V and 5 bases at J, leaving 5 bases unmatched. The CDR3 is 13 amino acids. Germline-derived CDR1 and CDR2 are MNHNS and SASEGT. This CDR3 is CASRQGAGTEAFF. The CDR3 DNA reads as TGTGCCAGCAGGCAGGGGGCAGGTACTGAAGCTTTCTTT.

V and J are TRBV30 and TRBJ2-7, with 8 bases fitting TRBD1. The V segment lost 2 bases and the J segment 5 bases; nucleotides outside the gene matches: 5. Germline-derived CDR1 and CDR2 are GTSNPN and SVGIG (reference sequence). The CDR3 loop spans 13 amino acids. CDR3 loop: CAWSYGTGNEQYV. The CDR3 bases are TGTGCCTGGAGTTACGGGACAGGCAACGAGCAGTACGTC.

The chain carries TRBV7-9 and TRBJ1-4; no firm D call. The germline gives CDR1 SEHNR, CDR2 FQNEAQ (reference sequence). Trimming removed 1 base at V and 3 bases at J, with 9 bases between. The CDR3 runs to 15 residues. CDR3 nucleotide sequence: TGTGCCAGCAGCTTAGGCGCGGAGTCTAATGAAAAACTGTTTTTT. Its translation is CASSLGAESNEKLFF.

This clone has just one count. The V gene is TRBV27, the J gene TRBJ2-2; 9 nucleotides agree with TRBD2. Per germline, CDR1 MNHEY and CDR2 SMNVEV (reference sequence). V lost 0 bases, J lost 7 bases, and 12 bases stayed unmatched. This CDR3 has 18 residues. The CDR3 coding sequence is TGTGCCAGCAGTTTATCGCGGTTTCTAGCGGGGAGGGGCGGGGAGCTGTTTTTT. Amino acid sequence: CASSLSRFLAGRGGELFF.

The chain carries TRBV27 and TRBJ2-3; no reliable D call. The V end was cut by 6 bases, the J end by 1 base, with 5 bases between. The CDR3 consists of 12 residues. The germline V gene has CDR1 MNHEY and CDR2 SMNVEV (reference sequence). The CDR3 DNA reads as TGTGCCAGCAGCCGGGGCACAGATACGCAGTATTTT. Translating gives CASSRGTDTQYF.

This sequence joins TRBV4-1 and TRBJ1-5; TRBD1 matches at 10 bases. The CDR3 sequence is 16 residues long. Germline CDR1 reads MGHRA; CDR2 reads YSYEKL. With 4 bases clipped from V and 4 bases from J, the junction kept 7 bases outside the gene matches. The CDR3 sequence: CASSPSGTGANQPQHF. The CDR3 nucleotides are TGCGCCAGCAGCCCTTCCGGGACAGGGGCAAATCAGCCCCAGCATTTT.

The chain is built from TRBV9 and TRBJ2-2; D is perhaps TRBD1 (6 bases). Between the trimmed V and J ends, which lost 0 bases and 6 bases, there was a span of 9 bases. Germline V gives CDR1 SGDLS, CDR2 YYNGEE. The CDR3 is 14 amino acids. CDR3 nucleotide sequence: TGTGCCAGCAGCGTAGTAGGGGGTTCCGGGGAGCTGTTTTTT. Amino acids: CASSVVGGSGELFF.

Ten or more counts support this clone. The J gene is TRBJ1-1, the V gene TRBV6-6, with D unresolved. Germline-derived CDR1 and CDR2 are MNHNY and SVGAGI (reference sequence). Trimming shortened V by 2 bases and J by 5 bases, and 9 bases separated the two germline ends. The CDR3 consists of 13 residues. CDR3 DNA: TGTGCCAGCAGTTACCTCCGGCGTACTGAAGCTTTCTTT. Protein sequence: CASSYLRRTEAFF.

The chain carries TRBV11-2 and TRBJ2-2; TRBD2 matches at 14 bases. The CDR3 length is 18 residues. CDR1 SGHAT and CDR2 FQNNGV come from the germline V gene. Unmatched junction bases numbered 9, after V lost 5 bases and J lost 4 bases. CDR3 protein: CASSPRLAGGPGTGELFF. The CDR3 bases are TGTGCCAGCAGCCCACGACTAGCGGGAGGGCCCGGCACCGGGGAGCTGTTTTTT. The full variable domain, completed using reference TRBV11-2 and TRBJ2-2, is EAGVAQSPRYKIIEKRQSVAFWCNPISGHATLYWYQQILGQGPKLLIQFQNNGVVDDSQLPKDRFSAERLKGVDSTLKIQPAKLEDSAVYLCASSPRLAGGPGTGELFFGEGSRLTVL.

The CDR3 loop reads CASSSPWTGQETQYF. The CDR3 region has the DNA TGTGCCAGCAGTTCCCCTTGGACAGGACAAGAGACCCAGTACTTC. This chain connects TRBV28 to TRBJ2-5; 7 nucleotides align to TRBD1. V lost 4 bases and J lost 2; bases outside the gene matches: 7. The CDR3 is 15 amino acids. From germline, CDR1 is MDHEN and CDR2 SYDVKM.

The CDR3 reads CASSLGAREVDNEQFF. CDR3 coding DNA: TGTGCCAGCAGCTTAGGGGCGCGGGAGGTAGACAATGAGCAGTTCTTC. This sequence joins TRBV7-9 and TRBJ2-1, with 8 bases matching TRBD2. The germline V gene encodes CDR1 SEHNR and CDR2 FQNEAQ (reference sequence). J lost 5 bases, V lost 1 base, and 7 bases had no gene match. This CDR3 has 16 amino acids.